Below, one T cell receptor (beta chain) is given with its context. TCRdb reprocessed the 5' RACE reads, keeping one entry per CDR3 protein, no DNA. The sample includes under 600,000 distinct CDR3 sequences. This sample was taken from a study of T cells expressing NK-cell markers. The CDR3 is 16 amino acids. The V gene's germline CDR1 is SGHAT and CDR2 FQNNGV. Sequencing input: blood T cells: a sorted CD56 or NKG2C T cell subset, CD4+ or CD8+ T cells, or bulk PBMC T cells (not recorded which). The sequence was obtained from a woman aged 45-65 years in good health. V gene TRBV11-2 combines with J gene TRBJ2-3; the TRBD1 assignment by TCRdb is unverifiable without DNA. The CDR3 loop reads CASSVAGQRLSHTQYF.